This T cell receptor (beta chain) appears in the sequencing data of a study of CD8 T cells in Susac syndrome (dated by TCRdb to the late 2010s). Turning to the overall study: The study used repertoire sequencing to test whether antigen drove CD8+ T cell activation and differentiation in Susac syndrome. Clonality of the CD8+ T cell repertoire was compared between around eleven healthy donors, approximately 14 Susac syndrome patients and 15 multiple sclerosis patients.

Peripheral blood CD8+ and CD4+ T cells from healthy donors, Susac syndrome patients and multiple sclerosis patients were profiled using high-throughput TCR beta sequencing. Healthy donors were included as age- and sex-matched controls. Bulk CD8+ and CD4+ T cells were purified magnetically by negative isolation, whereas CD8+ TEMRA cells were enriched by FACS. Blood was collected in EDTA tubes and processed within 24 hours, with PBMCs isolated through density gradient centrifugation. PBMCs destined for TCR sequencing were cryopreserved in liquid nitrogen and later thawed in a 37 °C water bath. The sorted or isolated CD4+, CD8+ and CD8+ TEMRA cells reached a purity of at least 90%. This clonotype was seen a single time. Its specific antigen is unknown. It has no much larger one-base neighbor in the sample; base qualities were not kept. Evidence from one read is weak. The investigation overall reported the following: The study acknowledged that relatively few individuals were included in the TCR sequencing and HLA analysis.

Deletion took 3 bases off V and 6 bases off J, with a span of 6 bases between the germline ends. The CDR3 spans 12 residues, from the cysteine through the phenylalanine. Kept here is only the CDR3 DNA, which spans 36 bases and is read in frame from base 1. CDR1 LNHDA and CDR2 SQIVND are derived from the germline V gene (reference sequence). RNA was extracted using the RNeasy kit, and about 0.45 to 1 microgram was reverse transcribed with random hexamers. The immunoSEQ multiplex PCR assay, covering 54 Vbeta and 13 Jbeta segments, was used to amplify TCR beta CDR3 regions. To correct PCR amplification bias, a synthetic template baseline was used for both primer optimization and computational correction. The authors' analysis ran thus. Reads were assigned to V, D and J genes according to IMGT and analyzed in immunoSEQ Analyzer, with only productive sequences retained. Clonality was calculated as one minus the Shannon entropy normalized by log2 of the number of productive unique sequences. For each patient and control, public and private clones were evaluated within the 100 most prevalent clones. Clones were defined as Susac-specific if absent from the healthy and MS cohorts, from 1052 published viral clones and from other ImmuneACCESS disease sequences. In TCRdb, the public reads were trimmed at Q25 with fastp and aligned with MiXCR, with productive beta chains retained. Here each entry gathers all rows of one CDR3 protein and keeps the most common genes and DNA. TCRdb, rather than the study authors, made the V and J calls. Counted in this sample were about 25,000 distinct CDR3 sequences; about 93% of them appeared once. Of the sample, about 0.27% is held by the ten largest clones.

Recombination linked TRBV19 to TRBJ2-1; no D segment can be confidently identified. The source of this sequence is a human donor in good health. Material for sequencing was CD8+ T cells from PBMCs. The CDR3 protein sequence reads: CASSIPGNEQFF. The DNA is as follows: TGTGCCAGTAGTATTCCGGGCAATGAGCAGTTCTTC.